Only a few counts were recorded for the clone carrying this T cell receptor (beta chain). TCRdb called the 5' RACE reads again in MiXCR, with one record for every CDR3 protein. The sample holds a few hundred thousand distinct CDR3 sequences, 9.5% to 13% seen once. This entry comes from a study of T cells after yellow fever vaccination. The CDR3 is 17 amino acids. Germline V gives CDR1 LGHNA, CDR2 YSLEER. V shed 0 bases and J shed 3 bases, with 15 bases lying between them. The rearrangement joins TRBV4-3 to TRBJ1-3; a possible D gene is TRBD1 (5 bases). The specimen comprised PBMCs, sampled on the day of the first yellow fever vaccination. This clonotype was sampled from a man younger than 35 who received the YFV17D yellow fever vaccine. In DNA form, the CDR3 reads TGCGCCAGCAGCCAAGATGTAGGCGGGGGTCTTGGAAACACCATATATTTT. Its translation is CASSQDVGGGLGNTIYF.